Below, 11 T cell receptor beta chains from the same sample are listed, as sequenced in a study of T cell responses to AZD1222 COVID-19 vaccine. This table comes from immunoSEQ multiplex PCR, and its TCRdb copy is limited to in-frame clones, with some not included. The table shows about 67,000 clones, with 84% occurring only once. The material sequenced was peripheral blood, taken on day 0 of AZD1222 vaccination. These receptors came from an adult in good health.

For the CDR3, the DNA is TGCGCCAGCCGGGGGGGGCTGAACACTGAAGCTTTCTTT. Protein sequence: CASRGGLNTEAFF. The J gene is TRBJ1-1, the V gene TRBV10-1; a weak D match, TRBD1 (6 bases). Trimming shortened V by 8 bases and J by 0 bases, and 10 bases separated the two germline ends. Per the germline V gene, CDR1 is WNHNN and CDR2 is SYGVQD (reference sequence). The CDR3 spans 13 residues.

This clone was detected once. As DNA, the CDR3 is TGTGCCAGCAGTGATAAGGGGGCTGTTCCCGGGGAGCTGTTTTTT. Translating it yields CASSDKGAVPGELFF. V gene TRBV6-4 combines with J gene TRBJ2-2; 7 bases align to TRBD1. V was clipped by 3 bases and J by 6 bases; unmatched bases: 7. This CDR3 spans 15 amino acids. Germline values: CDR1 MRHNA, CDR2 SNTAGT.

This clone has a single count. The chain's CDR3 is CASSQDGGGGAYNSPLHF. The CDR3 bases are TGTGCCAGCAGCCAAGATGGAGGCGGAGGGGCATATAATTCACCCCTCCACTTT. The chain employs TRBV4-2 and TRBJ1-6; D is possibly TRBD1 (5 bases). CDR1 LGHNA and CDR2 YNFKEQ come from the germline V gene. The CDR3 runs 18 residues. Trimming took 0 bases from V and 4 from J, leaving 16 bases between them.

This clone was picked up a small number of times. The genes are TRBV20-1 and TRBJ2-7; D uncertain. Trimming left V 6 bases short and J 2 bases short, with 8 bases between. Germline loops: CDR1 DFQATT, CDR2 SNEGSKA (reference sequence). The CDR3 totals 11 residues. CDR3 loop: CSAIATYEQYF. Written as DNA, the CDR3 is TGCAGTGCCATTGCAACCTACGAGCAGTACTTC.

The CDR3 DNA reads TGTGCCAGCGGCCGCGTGAGCGCCTACGAGCAGTACTTC. Translating gives CASGRVSAYEQYF. V usage is TRBV27 and J usage is TRBJ2-7, with unresolved D. The V gene lost 8 bases and the J gene lost 2 bases, with 13 bases spanning the gap. The length of the CDR3 is 13 residues. Germline loops: CDR1 MNHEY, CDR2 SMNVEV (reference sequence).

The chain couples TRBV19 to TRBJ1-5; D unresolved. The V end lost 4 bases, the J end lost 4 bases, and 8 bases lay between the germline ends. The CDR3 loop spans 13 amino acids. Germline CDR1 LNHDA, CDR2 SQIVND (reference sequence). The CDR3 DNA reads as TGTGCCAGTAGTAGGGCGGGGAATCAGCCCCAGCATTTT. It specifies CASSRAGNQPQHF.

The chain combines TRBV7-9 with TRBJ1-6, with TRBD1 as a possible D gene (6 bases). From germline, CDR1 is SEHNR and CDR2 FQNEAQ (reference sequence). The V end lost 3 bases, the J end lost 7 bases, and 10 bases lay between the germline ends. The CDR3 length is 14 residues. The CDR3 DNA sequence: TGTGCCAGCAGCTTGGACAGCCGAAATTCACCCCTCCACTTT. This encodes CASSLDSRNSPLHF. The full variable domain, its missing parts supplied by reference TRBV7-9 and TRBJ1-6, is DTGVSQNPRHKITKRGQNVTFRCDPISEHNRLYWYRQTLGQGPEFLTYFQNEAQLEKSRLLSDRFSAERPKGSFSTLEIQRTEQGDSAMYLCASSLDSRNSPLHFGNGTRLTVT.

The chain's CDR3 is CAMGETGGYNEQFF. CDR3 coding DNA: TGTGCCATGGGGGAGACAGGGGGCTACAATGAGCAGTTCTTC. The rearrangement uses TRBV6-5 and TRBJ2-1; 9 bases align to TRBD1. V shed 10 bases and J 3 bases; nucleotides not matched to a gene: 7. The CDR3 consists of 14 residues. CDR1 is MNHEY and CDR2 is SVGAGI in the germline V gene.

The J gene is TRBJ1-2, the V gene TRBV27; D is uncertain. V lost 5 bases and J 7 bases, leaving 17 bases between the germline ends. The CDR3 sequence is 14 residues long. The germline gives CDR1 MNHEY, CDR2 SMNVEV (reference sequence). The CDR3 DNA reads TGTGCCAGCAGTGCTCGGTGTCCCCCGTGTGGCTACACCTTC. Amino acid sequence: CASSARCPPCGYTF.

The chain has TRBV28 and TRBJ1-4; TRBD1 might be the D (5 bases). The CDR3 is 15 residues long. Germline CDR1 is MDHEN and CDR2 is SYDVKM. Trimming took 10 bases from V and 5 from J, leaving 20 bases between them. In DNA, the CDR3 is TGTGCCACCTCCTCCAGCCAGGGCCTCAATGAAAAACTGTTTTTT. It encodes CATSSSQGLNEKLFF.

The gene calls are TRBV30 and TRBJ1-5, with D possibly matching TRBD1 (5 bases). This CDR3 contains 13 residues. The V gene's germline CDR1 is GTSNPN and CDR2 SVGIG (reference sequence). V lost 0 bases and J 2 bases, leaving 5 bases between the germline ends. In DNA, the CDR3 is TGTGCCTGGAGTGTGGGGGGCAATCAGCCCCAGCATTTT. Amino acid sequence: CAWSVGGNQPQHF.